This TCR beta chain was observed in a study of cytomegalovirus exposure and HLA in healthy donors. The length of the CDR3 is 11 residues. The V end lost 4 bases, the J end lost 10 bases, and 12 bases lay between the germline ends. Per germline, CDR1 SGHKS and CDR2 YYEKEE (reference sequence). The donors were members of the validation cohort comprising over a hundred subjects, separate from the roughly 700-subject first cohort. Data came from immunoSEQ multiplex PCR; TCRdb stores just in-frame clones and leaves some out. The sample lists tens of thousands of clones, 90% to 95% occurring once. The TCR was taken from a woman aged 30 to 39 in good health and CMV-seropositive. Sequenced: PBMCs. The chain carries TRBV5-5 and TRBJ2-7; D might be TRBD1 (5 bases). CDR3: CASSAQGTQYF. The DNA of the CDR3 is TGTGCCAGCAGCGCGCAGGGTACTCAGTACTTC.